What follows describes a single T cell receptor (beta chain). Its antigen is undetermined. Germline and junction disagree at one end, which may indicate a read error. The sample originates from a study of blood T cells in healthy people across ages. Germline CDR1 reads SGHRS; CDR2 reads YFSETQ. The CDR3 runs 15 residues. Primed by a sample-barcoded 5' primer and a J-beta primer mix, a second PCR proceeded for 7 to 11 cycles. Sequencing recovered at least 2.5 million CDR3-containing paired-end reads from each sample. TCRdb itself ran the 5' RACE reads through MiXCR, one entry per CDR3 protein. The repertoire holds about 1,400,000 distinct CDR3 sequences, with 42% as singletons. Study observations and caveats: Percentage of naive T cells showed a strong correlation with TCR beta diversity.

The gene calls are TRBV5-1 and TRBJ2-3; 12 bases are a match to TRBD2. The sequence was obtained from a woman between 18 and 29 years old in good health. Input material: blood. The CDR3 DNA sequence: TGTGCCAGCAGCTCTAGCGGGGGGGCGGCAGATACGCAGTATTTT. Translation gives CASSSSGGAADTQYF.